Sequencing of this T cell receptor beta chain was carried out in a study of beta chain features in type 1 diabetes. Study outcomes and limitations: Among patients with Type 1 diabetes, TCRB CDR3s were moderately but significantly shorter in every one of the four CD4+ subsets. More deletions and fewer insertions at VDJ junctions were found in patients with type 1 diabetes.

About this clone itself: What it binds is unknown.

Germline-derived CDR1 and CDR2 are SNHLY and FYNNEI. The V gene end was trimmed by 0 bases and the J gene end by 6 bases; junction bases not matched to a gene: 1. The CDR3 is 14 amino acids. The study reverse transcribed the entire isolated RNA, so it sequenced expressed TCRB transcripts. Measured with immunoSEQ multiplex PCR; TCRdb has only the in-frame clones, and not every one. Among a few hundred thousand clones listed, approximately 25% were seen once. Input material: naive CD4+ T cells from blood. This clonotype was obtained from a woman in her twenties or thirties with type 1 diabetes. The chain has TRBV2 and TRBJ2-7; TRBD2 agrees at 11 bases. The CDR3 loop reads CASSEALAGGEQYF. CDR3 DNA: TGTGCCAGCAGTGAAGCTCTAGCGGGAGGCGAGCAGTACTTC.